This T cell receptor (beta chain) was profiled in a study of blood T cell repertoires in COVID-19. Germline CDR1 is SGHRS and CDR2 is YFSETQ. This CDR3 has 16 residues. V gave up 4 bases and J gave up 5 bases, with 21 bases separating them. Assay used: immunoSEQ multiplex PCR; TCRdb lists only in-frame clones, some missing. The sample carries some 160,000 clones, about 83% recorded once. What was sequenced was peripheral blood. The chain couples TRBV5-1 to TRBJ2-5; tentatively, D is TRBD2 (7 bases). The receptor's source is a woman aged 70-85 years who had recovered from COVID-19. CDR3 nucleotide sequence: TGCGCCAGCAGCACCCGGGCGGGGGCCACCTCGGAGACCCAGTACTTC. Translation: CASSTRAGATSETQYF.